This T cell receptor (beta chain) was sequenced for a study of blood T cells in healthy people across ages. Study-level results: More naive CD4+ cells and higher diversity marked long-lived donors relative to aged donors. The donors' CMV status was not determined, possibly confounding changes in expanded clonotypes.

Then a second PCR, running roughly 7 to 11 cycles, was carried out with a sample-barcoded 5' primer and a J-beta primer mix. A tag from a template-switch adaptor with 12 random nucleotides marked each cDNA molecule. Using its own MiXCR run on the 5' RACE reads, TCRdb lists one record per CDR3 protein. The sample shows approximately 900,000 distinct CDR3 sequences, roughly 28% of them seen only once. The CDR3 loop spans 15 amino acids. After removal of 7 bases from V and 2 bases from J, the junction contained 12 bases not matched to a gene. Germline loops: CDR1 SQVTM, CDR2 ANQGSEA. This clonotype was counted many times. What it recognizes is unknown. This sample was also put to use in a study of T cells of mothers and their children.

The V and J genes are TRBV29-1 and TRBJ2-3, with 7 bases matching TRBD1. Sequencing input: blood. The source is a woman between 35 and 50 years old in good health. CDR3 region: CSAGRTGINTDTQYF. The CDR3 coding sequence is TGCAGCGCCGGCCGGACAGGAATTAACACAGATACGCAGTATTTT.